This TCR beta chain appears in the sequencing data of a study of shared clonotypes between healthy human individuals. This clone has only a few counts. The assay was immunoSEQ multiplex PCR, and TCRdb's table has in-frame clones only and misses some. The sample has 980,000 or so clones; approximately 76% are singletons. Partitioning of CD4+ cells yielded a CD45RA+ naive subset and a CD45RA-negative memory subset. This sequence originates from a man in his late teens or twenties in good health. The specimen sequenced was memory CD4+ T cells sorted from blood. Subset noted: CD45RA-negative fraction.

This CDR3 reads CASSLGPDTKSTDTQYF. CDR3 DNA: TGTGCCAGCAGCTTAGGACCGGACACCAAGAGCACAGATACGCAGTATTTT. The gene calls are TRBV7-9 and TRBJ2-3; possible D gene TRBD1, 5 bases. With 1 base removed from V and 0 bases from J, the gap between germline ends came to 14 bases. This CDR3 region has 17 residues. In germline, CDR1 is SEHNR, CDR2 FQNEAQ (reference sequence).